Listed below are T cell receptor beta chains from one sample, sequenced in a study of glioma-infiltrating T cells after dendritic cell vaccination. TCRdb's table, derived via immunoSEQ multiplex PCR, lists solely in-frame clones and lacks some. The sample has tens of thousands of clones, more than 65% seen once. The specimen was blood, collected before dendritic cell vaccination. The source is a human donor with glioblastoma. Each CDR3 is given with its conserved first and last residue. A D gene is named only where the DNA matches it firmly. Not all rows give a size; the values are once, few, many and, for expanded clones, a class.

D gene: TRBD2
clone size: -
V gene: TRBV5-4
J gene: TRBJ2-1
CDR3 protein: CASSRGLAGISYNEQFF
CDR3 DNA: TGTGCCAGCAGCCGTGGACTAGCGGGGATCTCCTACAATGAGCAGTTCTTC

D gene: -
clone size: -
V gene: TRBV25-1
J gene: TRBJ2-1
CDR3 protein: CATISGSSYNEQFF
CDR3 DNA: TGTGCCACTATTAGCGGAAGCTCCTACAATGAGCAGTTCTTC

D gene: TRBD1
clone size: -
V gene: TRBV10-1
J gene: TRBJ1-2
CDR3 protein: CASSVKSGTDGGYTF
CDR3 DNA: TGCGCCAGCAGTGTAAAATCCGGGACAGATGGTGGCTACACCTTC

D gene: -
clone size: -
V gene: TRBV6-1
J gene: TRBJ1-5
CDR3 protein: CASIGVRNQPQHF
CDR3 DNA: TGTGCCAGCATCGGGGTTCGGAATCAGCCCCAGCATTTT

D gene: -
clone size: -
V gene: TRBV6-6
J gene: TRBJ1-5
CDR3 protein: CASSQGFNQPQHF
CDR3 DNA: TGTGCCAGCAGTCAGGGGTTCAATCAGCCCCAGCATTTT

D gene: -
clone size: -
V gene: TRBV29-1
J gene: TRBJ2-1
CDR3 protein: CSAEGIRGQLYNEQFF
CDR3 DNA: TGCAGCGCCGAGGGTATTAGGGGACAACTCTACAATGAGCAGTTCTTC

D gene: TRBD1
clone size: -
V gene: TRBV15
J gene: TRBJ1-1
CDR3 protein: CATSTRTGGGTEAFF
CDR3 DNA: TGTGCCACCAGCACCAGGACAGGGGGCGGCACTGAAGCTTTCTTT

D gene: TRBD2
clone size: -
V gene: TRBV19
J gene: TRBJ2-3
CDR3 protein: CASRGLAGGDTQYF
CDR3 DNA: TGTGCCAGCAGAGGACTAGCGGGAGGAGATACGCAGTATTTT

D gene: TRBD2
clone size: -
V gene: TRBV18
J gene: TRBJ2-1
CDR3 protein: CASSPLAGYNEQFF
CDR3 DNA: TGTGCCAGCTCACCCCTAGCGGGGTACAATGAGCAGTTCTTC

D gene: -
clone size: -
V gene: TRBV6-1
J gene: TRBJ1-2
CDR3 protein: CASSEARDTNYGYTF
CDR3 DNA: TGTGCCAGCAGTGAAGCCCGGGACACTAACTATGGCTACACCTTC

D gene: TRBD2
clone size: once
V gene: TRBV5-1
J gene: TRBJ2-5
CDR3 protein: CASSIQLAEEETQYF
CDR3 DNA: TGCGCCAGCAGCATCCAACTAGCGGAGGAAGAGACCCAGTACTTC

D gene: -
clone size: -
V gene: TRBV28
J gene: TRBJ1-1
CDR3 protein: CASSDFPSSRGWGTEAFF
CDR3 DNA: TGTGCCAGCAGTGACTTCCCCTCTTCCAGGGGCTGGGGCACTGAAGCTTTCTTT

D gene: TRBD1
clone size: -
V gene: TRBV7-2
J gene: TRBJ1-2
CDR3 protein: CASSKRTGDLYGYTF
CDR3 DNA: TGTGCCAGCAGCAAACGGACAGGAGACTTATATGGCTACACCTTC

D gene: -
clone size: -
V gene: TRBV27
J gene: TRBJ2-1
CDR3 protein: CASSLSGSSFNEQFF
CDR3 DNA: TGTGCCAGCAGTTTATCGGGGAGCTCGTTCAATGAGCAGTTCTTC

D gene: TRBD1
clone size: once
V gene: TRBV7-2
J gene: TRBJ1-1
CDR3 protein: CASSPDRGSTEAFF
CDR3 DNA: TGTGCCAGTAGCCCAGACAGGGGGTCTACTGAAGCTTTCTTT

D gene: -
clone size: -
V gene: TRBV19
J gene: TRBJ1-1
CDR3 protein: CASSIDGTTTEAFF
CDR3 DNA: TGTGCCAGTAGTATAGACGGGACTACCACTGAAGCTTTCTTT